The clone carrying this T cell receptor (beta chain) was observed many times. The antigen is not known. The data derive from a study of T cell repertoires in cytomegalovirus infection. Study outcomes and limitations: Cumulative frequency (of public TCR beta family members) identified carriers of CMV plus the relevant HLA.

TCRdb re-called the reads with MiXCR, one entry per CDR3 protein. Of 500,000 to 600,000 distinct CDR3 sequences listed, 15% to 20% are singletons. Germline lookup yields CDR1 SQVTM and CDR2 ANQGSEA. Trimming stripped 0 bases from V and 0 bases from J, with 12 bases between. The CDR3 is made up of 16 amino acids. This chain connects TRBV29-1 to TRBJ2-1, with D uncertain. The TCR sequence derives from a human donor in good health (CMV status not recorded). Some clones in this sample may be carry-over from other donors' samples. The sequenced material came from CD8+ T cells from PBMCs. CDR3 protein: CSVEESVLYSYNEQFF. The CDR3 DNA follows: TGCAGCGTTGAAGAGTCCGTACTATACTCCTACAATGAGCAGTTCTTC.